These T cell receptor beta chains were read from a single sample in a study of blood T cell repertoires in COVID-19. The repertoire was sequenced with immunoSEQ multiplex PCR; TCRdb's copy has only in-frame clones and lacks some. This sample yields 90,000 to 100,000 clones, of which about nine tenths are seen a single time; about a tenth belongs to the top ten. The specimen was peripheral blood. The receptors stem from a man aged 45-65 years with acute or convalescent COVID-19. The CDR3 runs from the conserved cysteine through the conserved F or W. The order of the fields is CDR3 protein, V gene, clone size, J gene. Not all rows give a size; the values are once, few, many and, for expanded clones, a class.

cdr3_aa: CASSLEQGYEQYF; v_call: TRBV7-2; clone_size: few; j_call: TRBJ2-7
cdr3_aa: CASSEGRGSSYNEQFF; v_call: TRBV7-4; clone_size: .; j_call: TRBJ2-1
cdr3_aa: CASSPLPSRTANSPLHF; v_call: TRBV18; clone_size: .; j_call: TRBJ1-6
cdr3_aa: CASSGTGLSGEQYF; v_call: TRBV9; clone_size: once; j_call: TRBJ2-7
cdr3_aa: CASSQSPSYNEQFF; v_call: TRBV4-1; clone_size: once; j_call: TRBJ2-1
cdr3_aa: CASSPPGQASVYGYTF; v_call: TRBV6-2/TRBV6-3; clone_size: .; j_call: TRBJ1-2
cdr3_aa: CASRAKRGYEQYF; v_call: TRBV12-3/TRBV12-4; clone_size: .; j_call: TRBJ2-7
cdr3_aa: CASKGPDFYNSPLHF; v_call: TRBV6-5; clone_size: .; j_call: TRBJ1-6
cdr3_aa: CASSPLDRGSFGANVLTF; v_call: TRBV5-4; clone_size: .; j_call: TRBJ2-6
cdr3_aa: CASSYTGGRTEAFF; v_call: TRBV28; clone_size: .; j_call: TRBJ1-1
cdr3_aa: CASSLERGPEQYF; v_call: TRBV18; clone_size: .; j_call: TRBJ2-7
cdr3_aa: CASSIQGAFNSPLHF; v_call: TRBV19; clone_size: .; j_call: TRBJ1-6
cdr3_aa: CASSLQGHDEQFF; v_call: TRBV12-3/TRBV12-4; clone_size: .; j_call: TRBJ2-1
cdr3_aa: CASSLDPGQGWSETQYF; v_call: TRBV7-9; clone_size: .; j_call: TRBJ2-5
cdr3_aa: CASSLVGHGELMNTEAFF; v_call: TRBV11-3; clone_size: .; j_call: TRBJ1-1
cdr3_aa: CASSEAQRAEGPQHF; v_call: TRBV6-1; clone_size: .; j_call: TRBJ1-5
cdr3_aa: CASSLEQGITNTEAFF; v_call: TRBV4-1; clone_size: .; j_call: TRBJ1-1
cdr3_aa: CASSQDSLAGGQETQYF; v_call: TRBV4-1; clone_size: .; j_call: TRBJ2-5
cdr3_aa: CASKGQAGEKLFF; v_call: TRBV30; clone_size: .; j_call: TRBJ1-4
cdr3_aa: CASTDLRRYNEQFF; v_call: TRBV19; clone_size: .; j_call: TRBJ2-1
cdr3_aa: CASSGRGGGRSGELFF; v_call: TRBV6-1; clone_size: .; j_call: TRBJ2-2
cdr3_aa: CASSSWTSGNNEQFF; v_call: TRBV5-1; clone_size: .; j_call: TRBJ2-1
cdr3_aa: CASSQDRVTEAFF; v_call: TRBV14; clone_size: .; j_call: TRBJ1-1
cdr3_aa: CASSQGLAGTDTQYF; v_call: TRBV3-1/TRBV3-2; clone_size: .; j_call: TRBJ2-3
cdr3_aa: CAWAPRVAEAFF; v_call: TRBV30; clone_size: .; j_call: TRBJ1-1
cdr3_aa: CASRGPGETQYF; v_call: TRBV12-3/TRBV12-4; clone_size: .; j_call: TRBJ2-5
cdr3_aa: CASSPGATNYGYTF; v_call: TRBV18; clone_size: .; j_call: TRBJ1-2
cdr3_aa: CASSYRDRGVGYTF; v_call: TRBV7-2; clone_size: .; j_call: TRBJ1-2
cdr3_aa: CASSRTSGRETQYF; v_call: TRBV6-5; clone_size: few; j_call: TRBJ2-5
cdr3_aa: CASPSTVNTIYF; v_call: TRBV4-1; clone_size: .; j_call: TRBJ1-3
cdr3_aa: CASSRRLAGVIDEQFF; v_call: TRBV7-3; clone_size: .; j_call: TRBJ2-1
cdr3_aa: CASSEYGRGEQYF; v_call: TRBV2; clone_size: .; j_call: TRBJ2-7
cdr3_aa: CASSLTGLKAFF; v_call: TRBV5-4; clone_size: .; j_call: TRBJ1-1
cdr3_aa: CASSLQRFSSAFF; v_call: TRBV11-2; clone_size: .; j_call: TRBJ1-1
cdr3_aa: CASSSPLPSYEQYF; v_call: TRBV11-3; clone_size: .; j_call: TRBJ2-7
cdr3_aa: CASSTSTPSDTQYF; v_call: TRBV7-6; clone_size: .; j_call: TRBJ2-3
cdr3_aa: CASSLSGRDLGNEQFF; v_call: TRBV5-1; clone_size: .; j_call: TRBJ2-1
cdr3_aa: CASRQGNGYTF; v_call: TRBV6-5; clone_size: .; j_call: TRBJ1-2
cdr3_aa: CASSRQGSSYNEQFF; v_call: TRBV7-6; clone_size: once; j_call: TRBJ2-1
cdr3_aa: CASSQDPRGQGGRRDTF; v_call: TRBV4-1; clone_size: .; j_call: TRBJ1-2
cdr3_aa: CASSLDGASGSYEQYF; v_call: TRBV5-1; clone_size: once; j_call: TRBJ2-7